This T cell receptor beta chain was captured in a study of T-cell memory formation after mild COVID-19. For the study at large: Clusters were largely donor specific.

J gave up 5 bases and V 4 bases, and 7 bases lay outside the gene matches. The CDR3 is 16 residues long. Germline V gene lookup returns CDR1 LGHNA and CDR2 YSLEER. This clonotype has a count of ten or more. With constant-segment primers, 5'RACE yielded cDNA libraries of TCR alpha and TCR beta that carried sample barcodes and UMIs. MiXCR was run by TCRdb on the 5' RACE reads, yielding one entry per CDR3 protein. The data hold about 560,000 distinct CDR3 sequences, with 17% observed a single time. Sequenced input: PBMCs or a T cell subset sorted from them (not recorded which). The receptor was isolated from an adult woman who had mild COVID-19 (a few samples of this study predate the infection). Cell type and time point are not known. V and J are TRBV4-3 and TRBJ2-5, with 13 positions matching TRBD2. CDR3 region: CASSRGRTSGSETQYF. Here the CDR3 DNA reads TGCGCCAGCAGCCGAGGACGGACTAGCGGGAGCGAGACCCAGTACTTC.